These 19 T cell receptor beta chains share one sample of origin, sequenced in a study of human T cells and chemical hapten exposure. TCRdb analysed the RACE reads with MiXCR anew, one entry per CDR3 protein. The data show 75,000 to 100,000 distinct CDR3 sequences, approximately 12% seen once. Time point reported: patch test 1, 2 weeks after DPC sensitization. Described treatment: therapeutic diphenylcyclopropenone sensitization with weekly scalp DPC. The specimen was whole blood, collected in connection with sensitization to the hapten diphenylcyclopropenone (DPC). These receptors came from a woman aged 60-75 years with alopecia areata. Some clones in this sample may be carry-over from other donors' samples.

This clonotype was seen more than once but under ten times. The rearrangement uses TRBV12-3 or TRBV12-4 and TRBJ1-4; D is unresolved. There are 14 residues in the CDR3. Trimming took off 6 bases at V and 7 bases at J, with 15 bases between the two ends. CDR3: CASSSDMGPEKLFF. The CDR3 DNA is TGTGCCAGCAGCTCAGACATGGGTCCTGAAAAACTGTTTTTT.

The chain recombines TRBV5-1 with TRBJ1-1; D is perhaps TRBD1 (5 bases). This CDR3 spans 13 amino acids. The germline V gene encodes CDR1 SGHRS and CDR2 YFSETQ. The V and J ends lost 2 bases and 3 bases respectively, with 8 bases between them. CDR3 region: CASSFPGDTEAFF. The CDR3, as DNA: TGCGCCAGCAGCTTCCCGGGGGACACTGAAGCTTTCTTT.

The chain employs TRBV2 and TRBJ2-3; D possibly corresponds to TRBD2 (5 bases). Germline V gene data show CDR1 as SNHLY and CDR2 as FYNNEI. V lost 6 bases and J 6 bases, leaving 16 bases between the germline ends. This CDR3 spans 14 amino acids. The CDR3 sequence is CASSSLGIADTQYF. CDR3 in DNA: TGTGCCAGCAGCTCCCTCGGGATTGCGGATACGCAGTATTTT.

This clonotype was recorded a few times. The chain joins TRBV5-1 to TRBJ1-1; D remains unclear. V shed 0 bases and J shed 3 bases, with 18 bases lying between them. CDR1 SGHRS and CDR2 YFSETQ come from the germline V gene. The length of the CDR3 is 17 residues. The DNA of the CDR3 is TGCGCCAGCAGCTTGGCCGTACGAGTTGGTGGGCACACTGAAGCTTTCTTT. Translated: CASSLAVRVGGHTEAFF. The entire variable domain, with the rest obtained from reference TRBV5-1 and TRBJ1-1, is as follows: KAGVTQTPRYLIKTRGQQVTLSCSPISGHRSVSWYQQTPGQGLQFLFEYFSETQRNKGNFPGRFSGRQFSNSRSEMNVSTLELGDSALYLCASSLAVRVGGHTEAFFGQGTRLTVV.

This clonotype has more than one count but fewer than ten. The chain links TRBV10-2 to TRBJ1-2; weak D call: TRBD1 (5 bases). CDR1 and CDR2 from the germline V gene are WSHSY and SAAADI. V was cut by 10 bases and J by 6 bases, with 18 bases left in between. The CDR3 consists of 13 residues. The CDR3 sequence: CATIWRGADGYTF. CDR3 sequence (DNA): TGCGCCACCATTTGGCGGGGCGCGGATGGCTACACCTTC.

This clonotype has at least ten counts. The rearrangement uses TRBV6-5 and TRBJ2-3; 8 bases are shared with TRBD1. V was clipped by 2 bases and J by 0 bases; unmatched bases: 1. CDR3 length: 15 amino acids. Germline V gene data show CDR1 as MNHEY and CDR2 as SVGAGI. The CDR3 reads CASSYGDRSTDTQYF. The CDR3 DNA reads TGTGCCAGCAGTTACGGGGACAGGAGCACAGATACGCAGTATTTT.

Many counts were recorded for this clonotype. The V gene is TRBV10-3, the J gene TRBJ1-2; TRBD1 aligns across 8 bases. Germline trimming cut 6 bases from V and 3 bases from J; bases unmatched to any gene: 0. The CDR3 loop spans 12 amino acids. The germline gives CDR1 ENHRY, CDR2 SYGVKD. CDR3 sequence: CAIRGQDYGYTF. The CDR3 DNA sequence: TGTGCCATCAGGGGACAGGACTATGGCTACACCTTC.

The V gene is TRBV2, the J gene TRBJ2-1; 13 bases map to TRBD2. The germline V gene encodes CDR1 SNHLY and CDR2 FYNNEI. The CDR3 has 14 amino acids. The V segment lost 8 bases and the J segment 7 bases; nucleotides outside the gene matches: 5. Here the CDR3 reads CASQLAGGHNEQFF. The CDR3 DNA follows: TGTGCCAGCCAACTAGCGGGGGGGCATAATGAGCAGTTCTTC.

This clonotype turned up a few times. The chain has TRBV20-1 and TRBJ1-5; D not resolved. The V end lost 0 bases, the J end lost 0 bases, and 9 bases lay between the germline ends. The CDR3 runs to 15 residues. Germline-derived CDR1 and CDR2 are DFQATT and SNEGSKA (reference sequence). The CDR3 spells CSARDWAYSNQPQHF. CDR3 sequence (DNA): TGCAGTGCTAGAGATTGGGCGTATAGCAATCAGCCCCAGCATTTT.

The chain is built from TRBV6-6 and TRBJ2-7; 9 bases agree with TRBD2. The V segment lost 4 bases and the J segment 6 bases; nucleotides outside the gene matches: 4. The CDR3 has 13 residues. CDR1 is MNHNY and CDR2 is SVGAGI in the germline V gene (reference sequence). The DNA of the CDR3 is TGTGCCAGCAGTTTAGCGGGGGCATCCGAGCAGTACTTC. Its translation: CASSLAGASEQYF.

The V call is TRBV7-6, the J call TRBJ2-1; TRBD2 agrees at 9 bases. V shed 4 bases and J 1 base; nucleotides not matched to a gene: 2. CDR1 SGHVS and CDR2 FNYEAQ come from the germline V gene. The CDR3 sequence is 15 residues long. CDR3: CASSSRGGSYNEQFF. CDR3 DNA sequence: TGTGCCAGCAGCTCGCGGGGGGGATCCTACAATGAGCAGTTCTTC.

This clonotype counts as medium-sized. The chain is built from TRBV29-1 and TRBJ2-1, with D tentatively TRBD2 (6 bases). This CDR3 region has 10 residues. Per the germline V gene, CDR1 is SQVTM and CDR2 is ANQGSEA. Trimming shortened V by 4 bases and J by 9 bases, and 7 bases separated the two germline ends. CDR3 nucleotide sequence: TGCAGCGTTGGTAGCGGTGAGCAGTTCTTC. It specifies CSVGSGEQFF.

This clonotype showed up many times. This chain connects TRBV9 to TRBJ2-2; no reliable D call. V was trimmed by 0 bases and J by 0 bases, leaving 6 bases between them. The germline V gene encodes CDR1 SGDLS and CDR2 YYNGEE. This CDR3 has 15 residues. The CDR3 DNA sequence: TGTGCCAGCAGCGTAGCCCTCGCGAACACCGGGGAGCTGTTTTTT. This sequence encodes CASSVALANTGELFF.

The rearrangement uses TRBV11-2 and TRBJ2-4; no reliable D call. From germline, CDR1 is SGHAT and CDR2 FQNNGV. CDR3 length: 16 residues. The V and J ends lost 2 bases and 1 base respectively, with 12 bases between them. The CDR3 sequence: CASSLRVWGAKNIQYF. CDR3 sequence (DNA): TGTGCCAGCAGCTTAAGGGTGTGGGGTGCCAAAAACATTCAGTACTTC.

This clonotype was seen more than once but under ten times. The rearrangement joins TRBV19 to TRBJ2-6, with D perhaps TRBD2 (5 bases). Germline values: CDR1 LNHDA, CDR2 SQIVND (reference sequence). Trimming removed 5 bases at V and 8 bases at J, with 13 bases between. The CDR3 totals 14 residues. In DNA form, the CDR3 reads TGTGCCAGTAGTTTCCGGACGGGGTCCAACGTCCTGACTTTC. Its protein is CASSFRTGSNVLTF. Filled out from reference TRBV19 and TRBJ2-6, the complete variable domain reads DGGITQSPKYLFRKEGQNVTLSCEQNLNHDAMYWYRQDPGQGLRLIYYSQIVNDFQKGDIAEGYSVSREKKESFPLTVTSAQKNPTAFYLCASSFRTGSNVLTFGAGSRLTVL.

A few counts support this clonotype. The junction shows a germline mismatch at one end, possibly a read error. V gene TRBV10-3 combines with J gene TRBJ1-2; D possibly corresponds to TRBD1 (5 bases). The length of the CDR3 is 17 residues. From germline, CDR1 is ENHRY and CDR2 SYGVKD. The CDR3, as DNA: TGTGCCATCAGCGAGTTAATAGGGACCCCCATATCCTATGGCTACACCTTC. It codes for CAISELIGTPISYGYTF.

This chain links TRBV6-5 with TRBJ2-1; D call uncertain. The ends were cut back, 2 bases at V and 9 bases at J, with 14 bases in the middle. The V gene's germline CDR1 is MNHEY and CDR2 SVGAGI. There are 14 residues in the CDR3. This CDR3 is CASSYRLLGPEQFF. The CDR3 nucleotides read TGTGCCAGCAGTTACCGCCTTTTAGGACCTGAGCAGTTCTTC.

The CDR3 loop is CASSLGQGQNSPLHF. The CDR3, as DNA: TGTGCCAGCAGCTTGGGACAGGGGCAGAATTCACCCCTCCACTTT. This chain connects TRBV7-3 to TRBJ1-6, with 10 bases lining up with TRBD1. V lost 3 bases to trimming and J lost 7 bases; unmatched junction nucleotides: 3. CDR1 is SGHTA and CDR2 is FQGTGA in the germline V gene. The CDR3 runs 15 residues.

The genes are TRBV6-4 and TRBJ2-2, with D possibly matching TRBD2 (6 bases). The CDR3 length is 18 residues. CDR1 is MRHNA, CDR2 SNTAGT, per germline. The V and J ends lost 5 bases and 0 bases respectively, with 19 bases between them. As DNA, the CDR3 is TGTGCCAGCAGTAGAAGACTAGAAGGCTACCCGAACACCGGGGAGCTGTTTTTT. It codes for CASSRRLEGYPNTGELFF.